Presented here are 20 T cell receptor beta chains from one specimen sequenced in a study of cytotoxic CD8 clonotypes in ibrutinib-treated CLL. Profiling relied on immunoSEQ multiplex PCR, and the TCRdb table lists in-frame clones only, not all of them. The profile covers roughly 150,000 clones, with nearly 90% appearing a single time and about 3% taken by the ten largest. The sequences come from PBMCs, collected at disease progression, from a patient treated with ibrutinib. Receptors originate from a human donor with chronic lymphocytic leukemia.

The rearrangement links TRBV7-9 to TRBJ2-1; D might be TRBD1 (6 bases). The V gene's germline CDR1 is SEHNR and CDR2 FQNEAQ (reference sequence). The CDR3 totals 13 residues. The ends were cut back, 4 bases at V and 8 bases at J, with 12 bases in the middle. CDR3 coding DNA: TGTGCCAGCAGCTGGGACAAATTCGATGAGCAGTTCTTC. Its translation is CASSWDKFDEQFF.

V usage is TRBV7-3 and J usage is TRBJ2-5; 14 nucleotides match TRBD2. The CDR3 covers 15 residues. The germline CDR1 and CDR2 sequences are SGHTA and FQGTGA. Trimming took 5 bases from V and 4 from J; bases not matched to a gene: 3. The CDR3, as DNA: TGTGCCAGCAGCACCGGGACTAGCGGGGGAGAGACCCAGTACTTC. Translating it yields CASSTGTSGGETQYF.

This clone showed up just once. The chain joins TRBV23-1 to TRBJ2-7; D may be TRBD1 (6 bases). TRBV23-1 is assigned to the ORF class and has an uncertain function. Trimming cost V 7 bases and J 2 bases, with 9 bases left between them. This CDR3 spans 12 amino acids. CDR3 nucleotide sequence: TGCGCCAGCATCCGGGACACCTACGAGCAGTACTTC. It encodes CASIRDTYEQYF.

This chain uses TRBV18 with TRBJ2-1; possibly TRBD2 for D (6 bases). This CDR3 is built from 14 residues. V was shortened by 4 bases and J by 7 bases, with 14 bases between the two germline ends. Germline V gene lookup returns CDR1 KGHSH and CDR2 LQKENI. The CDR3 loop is CASSLLGGENEQFF. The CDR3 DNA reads TGTGCCAGCTCACTACTAGGCGGGGAGAATGAGCAGTTCTTC.

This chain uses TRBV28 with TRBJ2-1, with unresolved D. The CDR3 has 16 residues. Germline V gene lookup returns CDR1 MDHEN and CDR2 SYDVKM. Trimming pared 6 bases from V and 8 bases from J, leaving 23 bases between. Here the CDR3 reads CASSDLLSFGRHEQFF. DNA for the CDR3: TGTGCCAGCAGCGATCTACTATCTTTTGGTCGTCATGAGCAGTTCTTC.

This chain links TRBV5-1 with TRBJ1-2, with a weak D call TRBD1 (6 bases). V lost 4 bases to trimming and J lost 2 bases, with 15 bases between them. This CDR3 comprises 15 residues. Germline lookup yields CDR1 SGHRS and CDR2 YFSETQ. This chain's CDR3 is CASSPYREANYGYTF. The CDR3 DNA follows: TGCGCCAGCAGCCCTTACAGGGAAGCAAACTATGGCTACACCTTC.

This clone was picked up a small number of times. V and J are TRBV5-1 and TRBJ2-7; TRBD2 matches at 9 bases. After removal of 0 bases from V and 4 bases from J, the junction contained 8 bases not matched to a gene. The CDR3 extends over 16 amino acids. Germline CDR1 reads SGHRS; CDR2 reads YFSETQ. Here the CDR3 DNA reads TGCGCCAGCAGCTTGGGCCCTAGCGGGATAGAGTACGAGCAGTACTTC. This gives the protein CASSLGPSGIEYEQYF. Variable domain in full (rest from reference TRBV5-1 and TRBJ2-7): KAGVTQTPRYLIKTRGQQVTLSCSPISGHRSVSWYQQTPGQGLQFLFEYFSETQRNKGNFPGRFSGRQFSNSRSEMNVSTLELGDSALYLCASSLGPSGIEYEQYFGPGTRLTVT.

CDR3 region: CASSLGQARAFF. CDR3 sequence (DNA): TGTGCCAGCAGCTTGGGGCAGGCCAGGGCTTTCTTT. V is TRBV5-6 and J is TRBJ1-1; D gene ambiguous. Looked up from germline, CDR1 is SGHDT and CDR2 is YYEEEE. CDR3 length: 12 residues. V was cut by 0 bases and J by 11 bases, with 11 bases left in between.

In DNA form, the CDR3 reads TGTGCCATCAGTGCTAAGGGGCGGGACACTGAAGCTTTCTTT. This sequence encodes CAISAKGRDTEAFF. The chain uses TRBV10-3 and TRBJ1-1, with D possibly being TRBD1 (5 bases). This CDR3 is 14 amino acids long. V lost 4 bases, J lost 3 bases, and 12 bases lay in between. Germline-derived CDR1 and CDR2 are ENHRY and SYGVKD.

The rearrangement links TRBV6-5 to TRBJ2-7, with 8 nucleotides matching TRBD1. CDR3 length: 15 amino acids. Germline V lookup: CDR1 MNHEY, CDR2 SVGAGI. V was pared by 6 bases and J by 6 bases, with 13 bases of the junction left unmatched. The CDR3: CASSRTGQGKVEQYF. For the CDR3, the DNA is TGTGCCAGCAGCCGAACCGGACAGGGCAAAGTCGAGCAGTACTTC.

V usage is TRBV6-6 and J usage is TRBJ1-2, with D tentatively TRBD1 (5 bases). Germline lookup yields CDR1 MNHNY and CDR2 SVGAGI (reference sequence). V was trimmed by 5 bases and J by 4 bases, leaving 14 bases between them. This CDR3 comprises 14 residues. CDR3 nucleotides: TGTGCCAGCAGTCCAACAGGTCAGGCCTATGGCTACACCTTC. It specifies CASSPTGQAYGYTF.

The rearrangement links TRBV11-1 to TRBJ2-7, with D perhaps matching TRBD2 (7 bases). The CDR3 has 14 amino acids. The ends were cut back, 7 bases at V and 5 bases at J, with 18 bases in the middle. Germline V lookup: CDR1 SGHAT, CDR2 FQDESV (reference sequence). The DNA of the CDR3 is TGTGCCAGCACCACGTGGGGGGGGCAAGACGAGCAGTACTTC. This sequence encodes CASTTWGGQDEQYF.

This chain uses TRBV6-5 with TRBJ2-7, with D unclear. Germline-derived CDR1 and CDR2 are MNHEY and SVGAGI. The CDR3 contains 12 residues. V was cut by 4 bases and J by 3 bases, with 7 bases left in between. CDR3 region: CASSSQVYEQYF. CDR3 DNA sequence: TGTGCCAGCAGTTCTCAGGTCTACGAGCAGTACTTC.

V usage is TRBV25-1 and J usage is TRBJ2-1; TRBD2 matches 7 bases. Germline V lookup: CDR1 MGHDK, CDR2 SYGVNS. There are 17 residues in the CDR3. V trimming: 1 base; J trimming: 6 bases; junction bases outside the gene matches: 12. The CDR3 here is CASSEWGGAGETNEQFF. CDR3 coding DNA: TGTGCCAGCAGTGAATGGGGTGGGGCGGGAGAGACCAATGAGCAGTTCTTC.

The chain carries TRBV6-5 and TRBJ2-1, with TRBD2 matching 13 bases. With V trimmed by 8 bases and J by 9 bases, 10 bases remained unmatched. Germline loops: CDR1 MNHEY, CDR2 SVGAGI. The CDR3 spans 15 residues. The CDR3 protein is CASFGTSGRVGEQFF. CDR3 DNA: TGTGCCAGCTTTGGCACTAGCGGGAGGGTCGGTGAGCAGTTCTTC.

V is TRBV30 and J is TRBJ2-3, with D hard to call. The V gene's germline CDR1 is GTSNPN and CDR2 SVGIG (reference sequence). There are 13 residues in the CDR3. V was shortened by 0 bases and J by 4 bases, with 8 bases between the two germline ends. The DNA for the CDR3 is TGTGCCTGGAGTGTACGGGCGGCAGATACGCAGTATTTT. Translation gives CAWSVRAADTQYF.

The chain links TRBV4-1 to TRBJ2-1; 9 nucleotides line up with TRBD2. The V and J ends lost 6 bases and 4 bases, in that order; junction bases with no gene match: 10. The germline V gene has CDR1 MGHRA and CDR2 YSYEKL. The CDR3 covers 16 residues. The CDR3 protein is CASSKIVAGAYNEQFF. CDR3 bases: TGCGCCAGCAGTAAGATCGTAGCGGGAGCATACAATGAGCAGTTCTTC.

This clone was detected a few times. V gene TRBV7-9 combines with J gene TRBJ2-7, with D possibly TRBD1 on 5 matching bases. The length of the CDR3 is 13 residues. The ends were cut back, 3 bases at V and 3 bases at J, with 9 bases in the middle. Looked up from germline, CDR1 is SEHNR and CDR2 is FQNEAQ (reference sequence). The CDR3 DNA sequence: TGTGCCAGCAGCTTGGGGCCCAACTACGAGCAGTACTTC. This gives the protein CASSLGPNYEQYF. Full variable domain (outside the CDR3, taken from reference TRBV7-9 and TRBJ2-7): DTGVSQNPRHKITKRGQNVTFRCDPISEHNRLYWYRQTLGQGPEFLTYFQNEAQLEKSRLLSDRFSAERPKGSFSTLEIQRTEQGDSAMYLCASSLGPNYEQYFGPGTRLTVT.

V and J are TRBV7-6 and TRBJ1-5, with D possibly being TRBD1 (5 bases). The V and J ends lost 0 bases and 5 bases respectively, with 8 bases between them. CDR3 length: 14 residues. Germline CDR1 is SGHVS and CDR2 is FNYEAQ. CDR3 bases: TGTGCCAGCAGCTTAGCCGGGGGGGATCAGCCCCAGCATTTT. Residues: CASSLAGGDQPQHF.

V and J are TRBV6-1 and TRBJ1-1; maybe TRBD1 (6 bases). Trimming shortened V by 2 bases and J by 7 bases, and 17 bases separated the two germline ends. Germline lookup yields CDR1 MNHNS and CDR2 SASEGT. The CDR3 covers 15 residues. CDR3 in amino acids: CASSESPGDSNEAFF. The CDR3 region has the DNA TGTGCCAGCAGTGAAAGCCCAGGGGATTCTAATGAAGCTTTCTTT.